These 6 T cell receptor beta chains originate from one sample sequenced in a study of T-cell memory formation after mild COVID-19. TCRdb re-called the 5' RACE reads with MiXCR, one entry per CDR3 protein. The table includes around 310,000 distinct CDR3 sequences, roughly an eighth detected once. What was sequenced was PBMCs or a T cell subset sorted from them (not recorded which). These receptors were obtained from a man between 18 and 29 years old who had mild COVID-19 (a few samples of this study predate the infection). Cell type and time point are not known.

The sample holds a few counts of this clonotype. The chain couples TRBV6-5 to TRBJ2-3, with D unclear. V was trimmed by 1 base and J by 0 bases, leaving 5 bases between them. The CDR3 consists of 14 residues. In germline, CDR1 is MNHEY, CDR2 SVGAGI. The CDR3 nucleotides are TGTGCCAGCAGTTACTTCCGTAGCACAGATACGCAGTATTTT. Translation gives CASSYFRSTDTQYF.

The chain is built from TRBV25-1 and TRBJ2-1, with a weak D call TRBD1 (6 bases). Per the germline V gene, CDR1 is MGHDK and CDR2 is SYGVNS. There are 12 residues in the CDR3. Trimming removed 9 bases at V and 9 bases at J, with 15 bases between. The CDR3 protein is CASRDIRREQFF. CDR3 nucleotide sequence: TGTGCCAGTAGGGACATTAGGCGTGAGCAGTTCTTC.

The rearrangement uses TRBV4-3 and TRBJ2-7; D is uncertain. The germline V gene encodes CDR1 LGHNA and CDR2 YSLEER. V dropped 1 base and J dropped 4 bases, with 11 bases sitting between them. The length of the CDR3 is 14 residues. The CDR3 loop reads CASSQGEFGYEQYF. In nucleotides, the CDR3 is TGCGCCAGCAGCCAAGGAGAGTTCGGATACGAGCAGTACTTC.

The chain has TRBV9 and TRBJ2-5; D remains ambiguous. Germline CDR1 and CDR2: SGDLS and YYNGEE. There are 14 residues in the CDR3. Trimming stripped 0 bases from V and 5 bases from J, with 11 bases between. Here the CDR3 reads CASSVDPRRETQYF. The CDR3 DNA sequence: TGTGCCAGCAGCGTAGATCCTAGGCGGGAGACCCAGTACTTC.

In its sample, this clonotype was seen a few times. The rearrangement uses TRBV18 and TRBJ2-5; D possibly uses TRBD1 or TRBD2 (6 bases each). V was shortened by 1 base and J by 1 base, with 16 bases between the two germline ends. Germline CDR1 and CDR2: KGHSH and LQKENI. This CDR3 is 17 amino acids long. The CDR3 is CASSPLTGLGGQETQYF. Here the CDR3 DNA reads TGTGCCAGCTCACCACTTACAGGGTTGGGAGGCCAAGAGACCCAGTACTTC.

V usage is TRBV2 and J usage is TRBJ1-5; 9 positions agree with TRBD1. This CDR3 has 14 residues. Germline CDR1 and CDR2: SNHLY and FYNNEI. The trim removed 9 bases at V and 4 bases at J, leaving 7 bases unmatched. The CDR3 loop is CASWDREKNQPQHF. The CDR3 DNA follows: TGTGCCAGTTGGGACAGGGAGAAGAATCAGCCCCAGCATTTT.